One and the same sample provided the 12 T cell receptor beta chains below, sequenced in a study of blood T cell repertoires in COVID-19. The table came from immunoSEQ multiplex PCR; TCRdb's copy has only in-frame clones and leaves some out. This repertoire shows about 480,000 clones, approximately 90% found once; its top ten account for about 1.7%. Sequences were obtained from PBMCs or T cells enriched from blood (not recorded which). Receptors were obtained from a woman in her forties who had recovered from COVID-19.

This chain links TRBV2 with TRBJ1-4; perhaps TRBD1 as D (5 bases). This CDR3 spans 13 amino acids. The germline gives CDR1 SNHLY, CDR2 FYNNEI. Trimming cost V 5 bases and J 10 bases, with 14 bases left between them. This CDR3 reads CASSYADKGKLFF. The CDR3 bases are TGTGCCAGCAGTTACGCGGACAAGGGAAAACTGTTTTTT.

This sequence joins TRBV18 and TRBJ1-6, with 8 nucleotides matching TRBD1. The trim removed 4 bases at V and 7 bases at J, leaving 15 bases unmatched. The length of the CDR3 is 18 residues. CDR1 is KGHSH and CDR2 is LQKENI in the germline V gene. This CDR3 reads CASSLETGENLWNSPLHF. The CDR3, as DNA: TGTGCCAGCTCACTAGAGACAGGGGAGAATCTCTGGAATTCACCCCTCCACTTT.

This sequence joins TRBV2 and TRBJ2-2; tentative D call: TRBD1 (6 bases). Germline loops: CDR1 SNHLY, CDR2 FYNNEI. The V end lost 6 bases, the J end lost 5 bases, and 13 bases lay between the germline ends. This CDR3 has 14 amino acids. This CDR3 is CASSKTQGTGELFF. CDR3 in DNA: TGTGCCAGCAGCAAGACGCAGGGGACCGGGGAGCTGTTTTTT. The variable domain in full, completed from reference TRBV2 and TRBJ2-2, reads EPEVTQTPSHQVTQMGQEVILRCVPISNHLYFYWYRQILGQKVEFLVSFYNNEISEKSEIFDDQFSVERPDGSNFTLKIRSTKLEDSAMYFCASSKTQGTGELFFGEGSRLTVL.

The chain recombines TRBV4-3 with TRBJ2-2; 9 nucleotides match TRBD2. V shed 0 bases and J 7 bases; nucleotides not matched to a gene: 6. The CDR3 contains 16 residues. CDR1 and CDR2 from the germline V gene are LGHNA and YSLEER. The CDR3 DNA is TGCGCCAGCAGCCAAGAGAAAGCGGGAGGTGGCGGGGAGCTGTTTTTT. Protein sequence: CASSQEKAGGGGELFF.

The V and J genes are TRBV6-5 and TRBJ2-7; TRBD2 matches 8 bases. Unmatched junction bases numbered 13, after V lost 3 bases and J lost 12 bases. The CDR3 has 14 amino acids. CDR1 is MNHEY, CDR2 SVGAGI, per germline. For the CDR3, the DNA is TGTGCCAGCAGTTATGGACTAGCTGATCCCCAGAGGTACTTC. Translation: CASSYGLADPQRYF.

The CDR3 sequence is CASRRGIRSPLHF. CDR3 DNA sequence: TGCGCCAGCAGGAGGGGGATACGTTCACCCCTCCACTTT. V gene TRBV5-1 combines with J gene TRBJ1-6, with D perhaps TRBD1 (6 bases). Deletions cut 5 bases from V and 9 bases from J, with 12 bases between. This CDR3 region has 13 residues. CDR1 SGHRS and CDR2 YFSETQ come from the germline V gene.

V and J are TRBV14 and TRBJ2-7; possibly TRBD1 for D (5 bases). CDR3 length: 15 residues. Germline V gene sequence: CDR1 SGHDN, CDR2 FVKESK. V was cut by 4 bases and J by 7 bases, with 20 bases left in between. CDR3 in DNA: TGTGCCAGCAGCCCTTTCCAGGGAACTAAGGGGGAGCAGTACTTC. Protein: CASSPFQGTKGEQYF. Filled out from reference TRBV14 and TRBJ2-7, the complete variable domain reads EAGVTQFPSHSVIEKGQTVTLRCDPISGHDNLYWYRRVMGKEIKFLLHFVKESKQDESGMPNNRFLAERTGGTYSTLKVQPAELEDSGVYFCASSPFQGTKGEQYFGPGTRLTVT.

This chain joins TRBV5-8 and TRBJ2-1, with 7 nucleotides matching TRBD2. V was clipped by 2 bases and J by 0 bases; unmatched bases: 2. Germline CDR1 reads SGHTS; CDR2 reads YDEGEE. The CDR3 loop spans 15 amino acids. The CDR3 region is CASSLRGGSYNEQFF. Written as DNA, the CDR3 is TGTGCCAGCAGCTTACGCGGGGGCTCCTACAATGAGCAGTTCTTC.

As to this clone: Its ends do not fully match the called genes, so a read error is possible. The genes are TRBV5-1 and TRBJ1-1; no clear D. The CDR3 has 17 amino acids. CDR1 is SGHRS, CDR2 YFSETQ, per germline. The CDR3 sequence is CASTLTPSVVMNTEAFF. The CDR3 coding sequence is TGCGCCAGCACCTTGACCCCGAGTGTGGTCATGAACACTGAAGCTTTCTTT. The full variable domain, with the rest looked up from reference TRBV5-1 and TRBJ1-1, is KAGVTQTPRYLIKTRGQQVTLSCSPISGHRSVSWYQQTPGQGLQFLFEYFSETQRNKGNFPGRFSGRQFSNSRSEMNVSTLELGDSALYLCASTLTPSVVMNTEAFFGQGTRLTVV.

The chain carries TRBV19 and TRBJ2-7; a weak D match, TRBD1 (6 bases). The V and J ends lost 7 bases and 3 bases respectively, with 19 bases between them. The CDR3 is 15 residues long. The germline V gene encodes CDR1 LNHDA and CDR2 SQIVND (reference sequence). CDR3 DNA: TGTGCCAGTAATACCCGACAAGGGGGAGACTACGAGCAGTACTTC. It specifies CASNTRQGGDYEQYF.

This chain uses TRBV7-6 with TRBJ2-3; 7 bases agree with TRBD2. The CDR3 sequence is 15 residues long. J was trimmed by 3 bases and V by 1 base; bases with no gene match: 4. Germline loops: CDR1 SGHVS, CDR2 FNYEAQ. The CDR3 nucleotides read TGTGCCAGCAGCTTAGAGGCGGGAGCGACAGATACGCAGTATTTT. The encoded protein is CASSLEAGATDTQYF.

The chain links TRBV27 to TRBJ2-7; D gene uncertain. Trimming cost V 0 bases and J 2 bases, with 11 bases left between them. The CDR3 extends over 15 amino acids. Germline V CDR1 and CDR2: MNHEY, SMNVEV (reference sequence). The CDR3 region has the DNA TGTGCCAGCAGTTTATCACCGGATAGCCCCTACGAGCAGTACTTC. Encoded protein: CASSLSPDSPYEQYF.